The rows below give T cell receptor beta chains drawn from one sample of a study of identical twins. TCRdb re-derived calls from the 5' RACE reads in MiXCR, one entry per CDR3 protein. The sample holds approximately 550,000 distinct CDR3 sequences, under 25% seen once. The same data also contributed to another study, on yellow fever vaccine responses in identical twins.

The material sequenced was CD4+ T cells sorted from blood. These receptors originate from a woman younger than 30 in good health. The CDR3 runs from the conserved cysteine through the conserved F or W. Fields, in order: D gene, J gene, clone size, V gene, CDR3 protein, CDR3 DNA. The D gene is left open where the match is weak. Clone size is not always given. Where it is, it says once, few, many or a class for expanded clones.

d_gene: -
j_gene: TRBJ2-2
abundance: -
v_gene: TRBV5-6
CDR3aa: CASSPDTNTGELFF
CDR3nt: TGTGCCAGCAGCCCGGACACCAACACCGGGGAGCTGTTTTTT

d_gene: TRBD1
j_gene: TRBJ1-3
abundance: -
v_gene: TRBV9
CDR3aa: CASSVAGQLSSGNTIYF
CDR3nt: TGTGCCAGCAGCGTAGCGGGACAGCTAAGCTCTGGAAACACCATATATTTT

d_gene: TRBD2
j_gene: TRBJ2-7
abundance: -
v_gene: TRBV5-1
CDR3aa: CASSLWSGGRTYEQYF
CDR3nt: TGCGCCAGCAGCTTGTGGTCGGGAGGGCGCACCTACGAGCAGTACTTC

d_gene: -
j_gene: TRBJ1-2
abundance: -
v_gene: TRBV27
CDR3aa: CASRVSAGHGYTF
CDR3nt: TGTGCCAGCAGAGTCTCTGCGGGGCATGGCTACACCTTC

d_gene: TRBD2
j_gene: TRBJ2-5
abundance: -
v_gene: TRBV10-2
CDR3aa: CASSVVRGILETQYF
CDR3nt: TGCGCCAGCAGTGTCGTGCGGGGGATCTTGGAGACCCAGTACTTC

d_gene: -
j_gene: TRBJ1-1
abundance: few
v_gene: TRBV6-5
CDR3aa: CASSYSGAGTEAFF
CDR3nt: TGTGCCAGCAGTTACTCAGGCGCCGGGACTGAAGCTTTCTTT

d_gene: -
j_gene: TRBJ2-2
abundance: few
v_gene: TRBV25-1
CDR3aa: CASGRLGTGELFF
CDR3nt: TGTGCCAGCGGAAGATTGGGGACCGGGGAGCTGTTTTTT

d_gene: TRBD2
j_gene: TRBJ2-5
abundance: -
v_gene: TRBV4-1
CDR3aa: CASSQDLLAGAAQYF
CDR3nt: TGCGCCAGCAGCCAAGATTTGCTAGCGGGAGCCGCCCAGTACTTC

d_gene: -
j_gene: TRBJ1-1
abundance: -
v_gene: TRBV4-2
CDR3aa: CASSQIPKGRHTEAFF
CDR3nt: TGTGCCAGCAGCCAAATCCCCAAGGGTAGGCACACTGAAGCTTTCTTT

d_gene: -
j_gene: TRBJ2-1
abundance: -
v_gene: TRBV7-7
CDR3aa: CASSMDRQPPYNEQFF
CDR3nt: TGTGCCAGCAGCATGGACCGACAGCCCCCATACAATGAGCAGTTCTTC

d_gene: -
j_gene: TRBJ2-2
abundance: -
v_gene: TRBV23-1
CDR3aa: CASRIYDTGELFF
CDR3nt: TGCGCCAGCAGGATCTACGACACCGGGGAGCTGTTTTTT

d_gene: -
j_gene: TRBJ2-5
abundance: few
v_gene: TRBV18
CDR3aa: CASSPHEGETQYF
CDR3nt: TGTGCCAGCTCACCACATGAGGGGGAGACCCAGTACTTC

d_gene: TRBD1
j_gene: TRBJ1-2
abundance: few
v_gene: TRBV27
CDR3aa: CASSLYPGQEIYGYTF
CDR3nt: TGTGCCAGCAGTTTATATCCGGGACAGGAGATCTATGGCTACACCTTC

d_gene: -
j_gene: TRBJ2-2
abundance: -
v_gene: TRBV6-2/TRBV6-3
CDR3aa: CASWRAPTGELFF
CDR3nt: TGTGCCAGCTGGAGGGCTCCCACCGGGGAGCTGTTTTTT

d_gene: TRBD1
j_gene: TRBJ2-7
abundance: -
v_gene: TRBV6-2/TRBV6-3
CDR3aa: CASTPRLGTGSYEQYF
CDR3nt: TGTGCCAGCACCCCTCGGCTCGGGACAGGGTCCTACGAGCAGTACTTC

d_gene: -
j_gene: TRBJ2-6
abundance: -
v_gene: TRBV20-1
CDR3aa: CSTPRHSSGANVLTF
CDR3nt: TGCAGTACTCCCCGACATAGCTCTGGGGCCAACGTCCTGACTTTC

d_gene: -
j_gene: TRBJ2-1
abundance: few
v_gene: TRBV29-1
CDR3aa: CSVGDPNEQFF
CDR3nt: TGCAGCGTTGGGGACCCTAATGAGCAGTTCTTC

d_gene: -
j_gene: TRBJ2-1
abundance: -
v_gene: TRBV19
CDR3aa: CASSPTGTPNNEQFF
CDR3nt: TGTGCCAGTAGCCCTACCGGGACACCGAACAATGAGCAGTTCTTC

d_gene: TRBD1
j_gene: TRBJ2-7
abundance: -
v_gene: TRBV5-4
CDR3aa: CASSSTSGTVGYEQYF
CDR3nt: TGTGCCAGCAGCTCCACTTCAGGGACAGTCGGCTACGAGCAGTACTTC

d_gene: -
j_gene: TRBJ1-2
abundance: few
v_gene: TRBV12-3/TRBV12-4
CDR3aa: CASSIRDYGYTF
CDR3nt: TGTGCCAGCAGTATCAGGGATTATGGCTACACCTTC

d_gene: -
j_gene: TRBJ2-5
abundance: -
v_gene: TRBV2
CDR3aa: CASSVLTGSQETQYF
CDR3nt: TGTGCCAGCAGTGTCCTCACGGGGTCCCAAGAGACCCAGTACTTC

d_gene: -
j_gene: TRBJ1-6
abundance: -
v_gene: TRBV11-2
CDR3aa: CASSLEGARNSPLHF
CDR3nt: TGTGCCAGCAGCTTAGAGGGGGCGCGAAATTCACCCCTCCACTTT